This T cell receptor (beta chain) was sequenced for a study of CD4+ T cells in melanoma. Method: immunoSEQ multiplex PCR; TCRdb's copy keeps in-frame clones and lacks some. The table lists tens of thousands of clones, around 80% of them singletons. The CDR3 extends over 15 amino acids. Germline CDR1 is SGHDN and CDR2 is FVKESK. Trimming took off 1 base at V and 3 bases at J, with 12 bases between the two ends. V gene TRBV14 combines with J gene TRBJ2-5; TRBD2 might be the D (5 bases). The source of this sequence is a human donor with melanoma. CDR3 DNA sequence: TGTGCCAGCAGCCAAGGAATCTTCGGGAAAGAGACCCAGTACTTC. As protein: CASSQGIFGKETQYF.